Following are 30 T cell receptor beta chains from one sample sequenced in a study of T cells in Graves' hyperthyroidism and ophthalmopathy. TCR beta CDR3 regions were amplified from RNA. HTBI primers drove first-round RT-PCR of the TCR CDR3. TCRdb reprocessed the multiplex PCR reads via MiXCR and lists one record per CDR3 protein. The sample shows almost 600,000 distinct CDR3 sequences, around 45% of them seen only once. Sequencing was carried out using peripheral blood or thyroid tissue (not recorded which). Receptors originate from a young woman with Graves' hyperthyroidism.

The CDR3 sequence: CASSPLSTGELFF. In DNA form, the CDR3 reads TGTGCCAGTAGTCCCCTGAGCACCGGGGAGCTGTTTTTT. This chain connects TRBV19 to TRBJ2-2, with unresolved D. CDR1 is LNHDA, CDR2 SQIVND, per germline (reference sequence). The ends were cut back, 5 bases at V and 4 bases at J, with 8 bases in the middle. This CDR3 is built from 13 residues. Full variable domain (outside the CDR3, taken from reference TRBV19 and TRBJ2-2): DGGITQSPKYLFRKEGQNVTLSCEQNLNHDAMYWYRQDPGQGLRLIYYSQIVNDFQKGDIAEGYSVSREKKESFPLTVTSAQKNPTAFYLCASSPLSTGELFFGEGSRLTVL.

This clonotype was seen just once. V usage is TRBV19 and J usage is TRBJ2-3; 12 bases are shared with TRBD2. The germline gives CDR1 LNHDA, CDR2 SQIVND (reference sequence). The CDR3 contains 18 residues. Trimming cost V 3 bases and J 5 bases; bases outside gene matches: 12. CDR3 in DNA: TGTGCCAGTAGTATTGGGGTGACTAGCGGGAGCTTTATAGATACGCAGTATTTT. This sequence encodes CASSIGVTSGSFIDTQYF.

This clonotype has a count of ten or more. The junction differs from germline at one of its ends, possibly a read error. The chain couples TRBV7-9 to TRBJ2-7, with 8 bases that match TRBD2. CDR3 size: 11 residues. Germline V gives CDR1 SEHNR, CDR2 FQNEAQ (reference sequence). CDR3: CASSAGGEQYF. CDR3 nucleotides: TGCGCCAGCAGTGCGGGGGGCGAGCAGTACTTC.

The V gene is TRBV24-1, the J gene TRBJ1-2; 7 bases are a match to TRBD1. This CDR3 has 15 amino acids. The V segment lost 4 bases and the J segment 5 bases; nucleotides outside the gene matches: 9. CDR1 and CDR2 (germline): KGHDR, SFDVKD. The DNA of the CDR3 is TGTGCCACCAGTGAGTCCGGGACAGCGGAGTATGGCTACACCTTC. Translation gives CATSESGTAEYGYTF.

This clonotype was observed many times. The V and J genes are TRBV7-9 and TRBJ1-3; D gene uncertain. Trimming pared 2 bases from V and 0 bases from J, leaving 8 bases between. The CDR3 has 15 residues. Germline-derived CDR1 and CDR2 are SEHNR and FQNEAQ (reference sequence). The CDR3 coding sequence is TGTGCCAGCAGCTTATCGAGTGGCTCTGGAAACACCATATATTTT. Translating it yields CASSLSSGSGNTIYF.

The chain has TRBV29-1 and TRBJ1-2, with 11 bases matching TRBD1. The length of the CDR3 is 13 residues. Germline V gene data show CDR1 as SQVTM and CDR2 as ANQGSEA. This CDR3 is CSHGTGGLYGYTF. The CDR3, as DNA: TGCAGTCACGGGACAGGGGGGCTCTATGGCTACACCTTC.

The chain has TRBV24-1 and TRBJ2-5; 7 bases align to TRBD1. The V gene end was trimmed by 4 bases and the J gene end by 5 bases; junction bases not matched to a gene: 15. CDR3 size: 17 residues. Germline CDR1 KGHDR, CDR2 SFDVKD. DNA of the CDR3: TGTGCCACCAGTGAACCTGACAGGGACCTACGGCTGGAGACCCAGTACTTC. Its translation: CATSEPDRDLRLETQYF.

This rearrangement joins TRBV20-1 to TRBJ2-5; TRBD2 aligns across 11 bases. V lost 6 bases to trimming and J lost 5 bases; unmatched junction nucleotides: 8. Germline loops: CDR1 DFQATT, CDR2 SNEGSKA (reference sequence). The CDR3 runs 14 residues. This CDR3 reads CSASGTSGLETQYF. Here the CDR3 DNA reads TGCAGTGCCTCCGGGACTAGCGGTTTGGAGACCCAGTACTTC.

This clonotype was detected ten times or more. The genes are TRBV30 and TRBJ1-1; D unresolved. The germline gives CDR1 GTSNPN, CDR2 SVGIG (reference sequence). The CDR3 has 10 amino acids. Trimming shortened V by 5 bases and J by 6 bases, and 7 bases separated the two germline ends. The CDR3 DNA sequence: TGTGCCTGGGGGAGTTCTGAAGCTTTCTTT. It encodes CAWGSSEAFF.

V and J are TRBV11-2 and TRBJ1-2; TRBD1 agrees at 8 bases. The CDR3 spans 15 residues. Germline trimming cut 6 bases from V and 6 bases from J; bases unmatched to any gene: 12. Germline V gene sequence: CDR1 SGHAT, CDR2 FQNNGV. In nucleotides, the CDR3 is TGTGCCAGCAGTCGATCGACAGGGGCGGGGAATGGCTACACCTTC. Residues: CASSRSTGAGNGYTF.

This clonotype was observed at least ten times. CDR3 residues: CASSQADRGNTEAFF. The DNA of the CDR3 is TGCGCCAGCAGCCAGGCGGACAGGGGGAACACTGAAGCTTTCTTT. V is TRBV4-1 and J is TRBJ1-1; 9 positions agree with TRBD1. CDR3 length: 15 amino acids. CDR1 is MGHRA and CDR2 is YSYEKL in the germline V gene. Trimming removed 3 bases from V and 1 base from J; junction bases left unmatched: 3.

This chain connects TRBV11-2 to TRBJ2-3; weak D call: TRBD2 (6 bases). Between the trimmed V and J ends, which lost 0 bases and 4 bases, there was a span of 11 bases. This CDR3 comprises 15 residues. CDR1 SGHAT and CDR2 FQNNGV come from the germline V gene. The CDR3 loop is CASSLDGGGADTQYF. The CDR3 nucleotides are TGTGCCAGCAGCTTAGATGGGGGAGGTGCAGATACGCAGTATTTT.

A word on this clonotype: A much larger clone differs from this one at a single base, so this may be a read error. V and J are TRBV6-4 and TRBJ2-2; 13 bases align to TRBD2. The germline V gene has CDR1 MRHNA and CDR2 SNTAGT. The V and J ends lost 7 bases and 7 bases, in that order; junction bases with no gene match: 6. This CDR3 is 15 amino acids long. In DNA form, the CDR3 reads TGTGCCAGCACCCCCCGGACTAGCGGGAGCGGGGAGCTGTTTTTT. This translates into CASTPRTSGSGELFF.

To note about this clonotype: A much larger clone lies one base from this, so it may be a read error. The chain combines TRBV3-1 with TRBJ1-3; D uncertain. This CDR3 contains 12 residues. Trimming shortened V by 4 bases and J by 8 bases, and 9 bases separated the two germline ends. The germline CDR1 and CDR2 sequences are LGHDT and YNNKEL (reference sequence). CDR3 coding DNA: TGTGCCAGCAGCCGAGATAAGGACACCATATATTTT. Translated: CASSRDKDTIYF.

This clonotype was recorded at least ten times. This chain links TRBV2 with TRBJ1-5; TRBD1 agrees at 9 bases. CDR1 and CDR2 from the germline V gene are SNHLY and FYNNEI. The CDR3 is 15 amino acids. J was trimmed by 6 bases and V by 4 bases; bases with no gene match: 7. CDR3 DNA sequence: TGTGCCAGCAGTGGAGAACAGGGGGCTGTTCAGCCCCAGCATTTT. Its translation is CASSGEQGAVQPQHF.

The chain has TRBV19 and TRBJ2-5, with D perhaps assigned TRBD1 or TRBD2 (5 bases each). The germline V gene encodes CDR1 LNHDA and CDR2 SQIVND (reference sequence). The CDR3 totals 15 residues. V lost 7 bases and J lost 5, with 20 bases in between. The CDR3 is CASTHGVGEKETQYF. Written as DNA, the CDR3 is TGTGCCAGTACCCATGGGGTGGGGGAGAAGGAGACCCAGTACTTC.

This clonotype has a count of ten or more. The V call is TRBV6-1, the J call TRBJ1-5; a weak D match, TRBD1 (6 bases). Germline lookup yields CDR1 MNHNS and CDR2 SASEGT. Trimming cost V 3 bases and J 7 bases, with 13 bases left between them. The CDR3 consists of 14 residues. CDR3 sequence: CASSDGGGAQPQHF. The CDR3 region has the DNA TGTGCCAGCAGTGACGGGGGGGGCGCGCAGCCCCAGCATTTT.

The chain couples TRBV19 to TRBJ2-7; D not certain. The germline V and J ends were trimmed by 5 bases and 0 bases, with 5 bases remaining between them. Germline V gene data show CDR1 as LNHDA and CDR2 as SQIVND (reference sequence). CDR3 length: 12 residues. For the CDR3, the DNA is TGTGCCAGTAGTGACACCTCCTACGAGCAGTACTTC. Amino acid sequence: CASSDTSYEQYF.

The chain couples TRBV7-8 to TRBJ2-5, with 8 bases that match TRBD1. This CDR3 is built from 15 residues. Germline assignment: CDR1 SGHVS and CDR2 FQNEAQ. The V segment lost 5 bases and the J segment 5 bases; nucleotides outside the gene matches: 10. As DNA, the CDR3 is TGTGCCAGCAGCCCCAGGACAGGGTGGGTCGAGACCCAGTACTTC. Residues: CASSPRTGWVETQYF.

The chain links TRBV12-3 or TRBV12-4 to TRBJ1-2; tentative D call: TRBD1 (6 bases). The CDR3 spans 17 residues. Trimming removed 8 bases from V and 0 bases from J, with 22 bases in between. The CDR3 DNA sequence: TGTGCCAGCGGCTGGGCCGGGGGGGGCGCCGCTAACTATGGCTACACCTTC. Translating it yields CASGWAGGGAANYGYTF.

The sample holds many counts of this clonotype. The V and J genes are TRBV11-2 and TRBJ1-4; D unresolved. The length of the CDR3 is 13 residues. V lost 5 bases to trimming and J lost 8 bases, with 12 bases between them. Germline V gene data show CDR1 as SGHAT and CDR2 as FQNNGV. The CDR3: CASSRTLGEKLFF. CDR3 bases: TGTGCCAGCAGCCGCACCTTAGGGGAAAAACTGTTTTTT.

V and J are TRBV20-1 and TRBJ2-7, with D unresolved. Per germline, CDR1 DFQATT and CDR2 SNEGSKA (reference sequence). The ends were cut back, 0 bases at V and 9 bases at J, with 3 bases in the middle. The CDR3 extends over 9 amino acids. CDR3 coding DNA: TGCAGTGCTAGAGATGGGCAGTACTTC. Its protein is CSARDGQYF.

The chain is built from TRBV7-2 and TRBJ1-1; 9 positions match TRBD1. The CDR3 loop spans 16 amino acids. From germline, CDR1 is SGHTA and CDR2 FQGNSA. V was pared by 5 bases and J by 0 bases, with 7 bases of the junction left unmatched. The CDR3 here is CASSPTGTGLNTEAFF. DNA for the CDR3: TGTGCCAGCAGCCCCACCGGGACAGGGTTGAACACTGAAGCTTTCTTT.

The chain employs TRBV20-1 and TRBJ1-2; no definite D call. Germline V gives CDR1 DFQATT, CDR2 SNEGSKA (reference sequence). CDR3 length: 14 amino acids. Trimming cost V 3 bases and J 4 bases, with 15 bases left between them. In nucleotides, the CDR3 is TGCAGTGCTAGTTCGGAGGGTTTCGGCTATGGCTACACCTTC. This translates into CSASSEGFGYGYTF.

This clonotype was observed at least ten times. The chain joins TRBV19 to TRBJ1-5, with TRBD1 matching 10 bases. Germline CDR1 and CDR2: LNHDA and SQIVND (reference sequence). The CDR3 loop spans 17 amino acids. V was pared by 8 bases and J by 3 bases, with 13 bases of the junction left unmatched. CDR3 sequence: CASSPLDRGLLNQPQHF. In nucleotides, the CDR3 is TGTGCCAGTTCTCCCCTCGACAGGGGGCTTCTCAATCAGCCCCAGCATTTT.

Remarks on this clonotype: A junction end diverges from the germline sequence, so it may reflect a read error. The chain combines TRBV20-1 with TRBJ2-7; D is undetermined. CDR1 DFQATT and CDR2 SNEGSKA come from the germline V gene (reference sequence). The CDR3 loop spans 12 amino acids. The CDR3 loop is CSARVAFSEQYF. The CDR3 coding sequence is TGCAGTGCTAGGGTCGCGTTCAGTGAGCAGTACTTT.

The CDR3 loop is CASSGAKGIGIEKLFF. CDR3 bases: TGTGCCAGCAGCGGAGCCAAGGGGATCGGAATTGAAAAACTGTTTTTT. V gene TRBV9 combines with J gene TRBJ1-4, with TRBD1 as a possible D gene (5 bases). The CDR3 is 16 residues long. V was clipped by 3 bases and J by 7 bases, with 19 bases between them. Germline V gene data show CDR1 as SGDLS and CDR2 as YYNGEE.

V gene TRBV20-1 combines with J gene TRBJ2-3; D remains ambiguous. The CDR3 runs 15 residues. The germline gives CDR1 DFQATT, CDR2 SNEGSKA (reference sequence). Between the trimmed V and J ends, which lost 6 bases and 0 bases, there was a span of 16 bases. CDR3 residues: CSATGPLESTDTQYF. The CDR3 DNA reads TGCAGTGCAACCGGGCCGTTGGAGAGCACAGATACGCAGTATTTT.

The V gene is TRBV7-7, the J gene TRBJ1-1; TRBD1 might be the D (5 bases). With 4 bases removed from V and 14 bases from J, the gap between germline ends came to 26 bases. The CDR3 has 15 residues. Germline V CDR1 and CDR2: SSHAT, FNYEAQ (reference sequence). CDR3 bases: TGTGCCAGCAGCTCGGGACTAGCGGAGCAGAATGAGCAGTTCTTT. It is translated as CASSSGLAEQNEQFF.

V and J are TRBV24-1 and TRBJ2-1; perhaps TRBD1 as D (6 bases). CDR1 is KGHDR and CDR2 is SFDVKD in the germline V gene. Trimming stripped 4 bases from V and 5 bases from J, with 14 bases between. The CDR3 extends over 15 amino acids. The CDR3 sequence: CATSDLQGPHNEQFF. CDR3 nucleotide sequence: TGTGCCACCAGTGACCTACAGGGTCCCCACAATGAGCAGTTCTTC.